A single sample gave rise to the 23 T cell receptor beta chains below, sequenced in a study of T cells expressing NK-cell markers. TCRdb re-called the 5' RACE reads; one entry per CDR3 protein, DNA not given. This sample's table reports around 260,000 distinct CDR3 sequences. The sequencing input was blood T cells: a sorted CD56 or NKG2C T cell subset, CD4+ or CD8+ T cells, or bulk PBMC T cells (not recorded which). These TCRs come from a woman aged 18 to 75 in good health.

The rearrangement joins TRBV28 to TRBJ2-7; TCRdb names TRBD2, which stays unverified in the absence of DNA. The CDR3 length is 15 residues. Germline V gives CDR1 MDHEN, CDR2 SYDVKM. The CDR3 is CAIEGGLAGGYERYF. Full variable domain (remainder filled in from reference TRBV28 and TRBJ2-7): DVKVTQSSRYLVKRTGEKVFLECVQDMDHENMFWYRQDPGLGLRLIYFSYDVKMKEKGDIPEGYSVSREKKERFSLILESASTNQTSMYLCAIEGGLAGGYERYFGPGTRLTVT.

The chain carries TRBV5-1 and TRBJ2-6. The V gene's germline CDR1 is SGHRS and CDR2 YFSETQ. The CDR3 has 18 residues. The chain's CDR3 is CASSLASSVPSGANVLTF.

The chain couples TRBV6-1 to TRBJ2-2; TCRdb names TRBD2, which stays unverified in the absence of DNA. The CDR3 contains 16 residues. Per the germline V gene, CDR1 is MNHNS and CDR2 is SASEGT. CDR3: CASSRTSGGNTGELFF.

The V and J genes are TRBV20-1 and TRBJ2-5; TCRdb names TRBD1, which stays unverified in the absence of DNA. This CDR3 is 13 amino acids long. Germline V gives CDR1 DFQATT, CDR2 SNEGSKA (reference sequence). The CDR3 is CSASLAPEGTQYF.

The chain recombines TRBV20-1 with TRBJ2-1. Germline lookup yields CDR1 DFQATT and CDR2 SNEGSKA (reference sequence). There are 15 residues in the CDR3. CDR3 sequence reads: CSARDLRLGGDEQFF.

The CDR3 reads CASSHEWNEQFF. This chain connects TRBV4-2 to TRBJ2-1. Germline assignment: CDR1 LGHNA and CDR2 YNFKEQ. The CDR3 has 12 amino acids.

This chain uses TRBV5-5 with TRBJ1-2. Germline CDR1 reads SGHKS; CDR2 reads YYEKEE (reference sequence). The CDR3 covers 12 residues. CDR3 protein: CASSLIWDGYTF.

The CDR3: CASSYSAAYSNQPQHF. The J gene is TRBJ1-5, the V gene TRBV6-5. Germline V CDR1 and CDR2: MNHEY, SVGAGI. This CDR3 has 16 amino acids.

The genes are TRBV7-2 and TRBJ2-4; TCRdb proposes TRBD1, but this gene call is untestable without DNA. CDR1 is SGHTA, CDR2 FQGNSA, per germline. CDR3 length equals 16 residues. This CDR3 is CASSLVRTGSKNIQYF.

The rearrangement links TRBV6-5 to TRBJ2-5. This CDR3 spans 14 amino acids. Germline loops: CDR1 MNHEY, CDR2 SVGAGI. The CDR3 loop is CASSYVNRRETQYF.

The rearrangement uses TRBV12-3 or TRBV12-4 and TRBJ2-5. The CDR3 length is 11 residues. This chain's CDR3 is CASSKEETQYF.

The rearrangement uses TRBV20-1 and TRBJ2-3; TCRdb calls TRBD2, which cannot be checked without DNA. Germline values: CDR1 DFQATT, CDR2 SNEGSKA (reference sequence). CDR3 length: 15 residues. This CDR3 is CSAPDSGPRGDTQYF.

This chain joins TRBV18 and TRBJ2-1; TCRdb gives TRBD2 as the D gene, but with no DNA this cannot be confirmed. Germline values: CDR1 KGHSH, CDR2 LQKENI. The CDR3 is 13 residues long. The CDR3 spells CASSPASGLEQFF.

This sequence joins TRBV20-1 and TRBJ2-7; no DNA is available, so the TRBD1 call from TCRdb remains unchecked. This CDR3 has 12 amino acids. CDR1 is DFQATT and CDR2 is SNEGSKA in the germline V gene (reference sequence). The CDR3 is CSASDRVYEQYF.

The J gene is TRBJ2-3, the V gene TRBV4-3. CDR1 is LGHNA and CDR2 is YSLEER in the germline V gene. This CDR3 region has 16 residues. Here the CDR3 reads CASSQDSGGGADTQYF.

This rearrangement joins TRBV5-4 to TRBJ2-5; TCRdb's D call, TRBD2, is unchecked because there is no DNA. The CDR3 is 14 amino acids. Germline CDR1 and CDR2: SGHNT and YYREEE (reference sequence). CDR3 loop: CASSPRGDGETQYF.

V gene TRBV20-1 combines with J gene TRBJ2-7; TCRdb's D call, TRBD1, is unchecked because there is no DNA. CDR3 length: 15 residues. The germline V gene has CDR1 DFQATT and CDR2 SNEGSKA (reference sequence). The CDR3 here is CSARDLDRGWYEQYF.

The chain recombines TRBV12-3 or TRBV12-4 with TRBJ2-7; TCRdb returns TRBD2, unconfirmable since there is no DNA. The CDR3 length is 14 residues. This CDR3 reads CASSLWREWSEQYF.

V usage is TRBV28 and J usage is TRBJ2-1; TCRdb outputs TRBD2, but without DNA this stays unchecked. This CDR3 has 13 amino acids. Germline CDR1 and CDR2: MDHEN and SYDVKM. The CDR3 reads CASRLAEYNEQFF.

CDR3 sequence: CSARDGNRDGNEQFF. The V call is TRBV20-1, the J call TRBJ2-1; the TCRdb D gene call, TRBD1, has no DNA to confirm it. The CDR3 totals 15 residues. Germline V lookup: CDR1 DFQATT, CDR2 SNEGSKA (reference sequence).

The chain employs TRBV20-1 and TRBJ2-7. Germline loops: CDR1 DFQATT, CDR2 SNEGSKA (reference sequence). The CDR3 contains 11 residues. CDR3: CSAREGYEQYF.

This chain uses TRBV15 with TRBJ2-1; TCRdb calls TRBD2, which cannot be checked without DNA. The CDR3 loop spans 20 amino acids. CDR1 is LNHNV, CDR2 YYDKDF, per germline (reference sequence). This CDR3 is CATSSSPGTSGRLPLREQFF.

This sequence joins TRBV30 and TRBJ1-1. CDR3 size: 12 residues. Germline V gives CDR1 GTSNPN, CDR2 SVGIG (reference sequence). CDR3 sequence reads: CAWSVDGAEAFF.